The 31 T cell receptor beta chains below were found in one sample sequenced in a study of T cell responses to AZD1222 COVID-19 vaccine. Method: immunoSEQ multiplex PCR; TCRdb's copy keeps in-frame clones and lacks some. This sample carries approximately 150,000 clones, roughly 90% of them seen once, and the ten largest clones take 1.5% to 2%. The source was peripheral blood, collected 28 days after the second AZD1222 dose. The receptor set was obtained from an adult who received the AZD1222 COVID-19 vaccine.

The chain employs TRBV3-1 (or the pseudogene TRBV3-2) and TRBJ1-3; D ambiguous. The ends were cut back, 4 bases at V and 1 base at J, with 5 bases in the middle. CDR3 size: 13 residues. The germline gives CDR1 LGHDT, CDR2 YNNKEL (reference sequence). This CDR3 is CASSPGSGNTIYF. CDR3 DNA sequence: TGTGCCAGCAGCCCTGGATCTGGAAACACCATATATTTT.

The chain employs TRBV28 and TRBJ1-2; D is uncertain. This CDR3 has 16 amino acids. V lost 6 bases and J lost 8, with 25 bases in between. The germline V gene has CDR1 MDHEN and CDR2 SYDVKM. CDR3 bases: TGTGCCAGCAGAATGGGCCAGCCGATTACCTTGGAGGGCTACACCTTC. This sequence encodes CASRMGQPITLEGYTF.

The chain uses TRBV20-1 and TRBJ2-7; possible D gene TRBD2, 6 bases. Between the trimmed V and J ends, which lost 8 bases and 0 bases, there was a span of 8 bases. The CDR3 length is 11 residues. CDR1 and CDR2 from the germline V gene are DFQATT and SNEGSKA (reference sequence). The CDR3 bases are TGCAGTCATAGCGGCTCCTACGAGCAGTACTTC. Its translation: CSHSGSYEQYF.

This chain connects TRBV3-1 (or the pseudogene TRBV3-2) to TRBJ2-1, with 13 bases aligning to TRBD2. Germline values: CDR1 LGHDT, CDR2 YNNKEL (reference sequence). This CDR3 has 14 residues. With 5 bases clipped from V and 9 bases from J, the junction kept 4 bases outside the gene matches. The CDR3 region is CASSLRTSGSEQFF. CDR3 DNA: TGTGCCAGCAGCTTACGGACTAGCGGGAGTGAGCAGTTCTTC.

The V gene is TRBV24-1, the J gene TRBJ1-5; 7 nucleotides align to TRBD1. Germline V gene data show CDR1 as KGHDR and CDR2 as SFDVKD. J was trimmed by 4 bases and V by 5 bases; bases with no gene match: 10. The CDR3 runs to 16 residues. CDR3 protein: CATSARSDRANQPQHF. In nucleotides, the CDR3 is TGTGCCACCAGTGCCAGATCAGACAGGGCTAATCAGCCCCAGCATTTT.

The CDR3 bases are TGTGCCAGCAGTAGGGACAGACTTTCCTATGGCTACACCTTC. Amino acid sequence: CASSRDRLSYGYTF. The chain has TRBV2 and TRBJ1-2, with TRBD1 matching 7 bases. Per germline, CDR1 SNHLY and CDR2 FYNNEI. V was pared by 5 bases and J by 4 bases, with 7 bases of the junction left unmatched. This CDR3 comprises 14 residues.

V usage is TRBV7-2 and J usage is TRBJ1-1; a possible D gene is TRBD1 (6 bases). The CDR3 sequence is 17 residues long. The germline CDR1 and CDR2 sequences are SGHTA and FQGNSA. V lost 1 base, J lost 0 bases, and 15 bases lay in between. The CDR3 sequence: CASSLVAGATVNTEAFF. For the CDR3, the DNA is TGTGCCAGCAGCTTAGTGGCGGGGGCCACGGTGAACACTGAAGCTTTCTTT.

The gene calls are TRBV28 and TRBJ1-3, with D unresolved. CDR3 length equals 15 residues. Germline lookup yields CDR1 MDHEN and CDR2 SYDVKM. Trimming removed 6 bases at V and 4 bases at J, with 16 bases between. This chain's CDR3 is CASSPLGGIGNTIYF. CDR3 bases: TGTGCCAGCAGCCCTCTGGGAGGGATCGGAAACACCATATATTTT.

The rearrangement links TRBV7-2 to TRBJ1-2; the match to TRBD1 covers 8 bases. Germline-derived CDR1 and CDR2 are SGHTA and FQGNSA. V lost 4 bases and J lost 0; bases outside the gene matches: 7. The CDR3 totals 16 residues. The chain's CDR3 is CASSSGGASSNYGYTF. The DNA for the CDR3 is TGTGCCAGCAGCTCAGGGGGCGCGTCTTCTAACTATGGCTACACCTTC.

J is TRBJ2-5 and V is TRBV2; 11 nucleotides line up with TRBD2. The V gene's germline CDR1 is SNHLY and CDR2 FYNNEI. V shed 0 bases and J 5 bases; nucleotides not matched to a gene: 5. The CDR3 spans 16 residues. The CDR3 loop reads CASSEAVAGGPETQYF. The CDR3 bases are TGTGCCAGCAGTGAAGCGGTAGCGGGGGGGCCCGAGACCCAGTACTTC.

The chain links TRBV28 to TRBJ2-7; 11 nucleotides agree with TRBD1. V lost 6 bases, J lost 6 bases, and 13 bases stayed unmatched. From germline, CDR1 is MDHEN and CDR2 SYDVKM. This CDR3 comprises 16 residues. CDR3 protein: CASSNFRDRGYSEQYV. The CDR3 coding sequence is TGTGCCAGCAGCAATTTCCGGGACAGGGGGTACAGCGAGCAGTACGTC.

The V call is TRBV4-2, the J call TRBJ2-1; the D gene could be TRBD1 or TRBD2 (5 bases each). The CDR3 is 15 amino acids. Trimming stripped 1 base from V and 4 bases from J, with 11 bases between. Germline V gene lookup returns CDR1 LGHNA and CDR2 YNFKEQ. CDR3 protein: CASSQVLGEYNEQFF. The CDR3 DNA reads TGTGCCAGCAGCCAAGTTTTGGGGGAATACAATGAGCAGTTCTTC.

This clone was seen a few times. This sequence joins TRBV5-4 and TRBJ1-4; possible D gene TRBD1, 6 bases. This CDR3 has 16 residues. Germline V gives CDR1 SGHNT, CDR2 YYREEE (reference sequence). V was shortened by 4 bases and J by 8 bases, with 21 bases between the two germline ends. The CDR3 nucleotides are TGTGCCAGCAGCCCCAAGCAGGGTCTCAGGGGAGAAAAACTGTTTTTT. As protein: CASSPKQGLRGEKLFF.

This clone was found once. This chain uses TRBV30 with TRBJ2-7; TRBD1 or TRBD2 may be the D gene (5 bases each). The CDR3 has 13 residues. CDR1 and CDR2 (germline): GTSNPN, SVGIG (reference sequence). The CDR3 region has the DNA TGTGCTCGGAGGCAGGGCGACCCCTACGAGCAGTACTTC. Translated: CARRQGDPYEQYF.

The CDR3 loop reads CSVSFRGETQYF. The CDR3 nucleotides read TGCAGCGTTTCGTTCCGTGGGGAGACCCAGTACTTC. This chain links TRBV29-1 with TRBJ2-5, with no clear D. Germline V gene lookup returns CDR1 SQVTM and CDR2 ANQGSEA. The CDR3 has 12 residues. V was trimmed by 5 bases and J by 5 bases, leaving 12 bases between them.

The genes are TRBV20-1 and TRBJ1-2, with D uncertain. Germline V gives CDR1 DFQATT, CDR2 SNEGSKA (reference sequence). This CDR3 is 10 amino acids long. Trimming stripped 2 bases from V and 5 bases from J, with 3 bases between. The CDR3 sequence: CSARQYGYTF. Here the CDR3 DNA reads TGCAGTGCTAGACAGTATGGCTACACCTTC.

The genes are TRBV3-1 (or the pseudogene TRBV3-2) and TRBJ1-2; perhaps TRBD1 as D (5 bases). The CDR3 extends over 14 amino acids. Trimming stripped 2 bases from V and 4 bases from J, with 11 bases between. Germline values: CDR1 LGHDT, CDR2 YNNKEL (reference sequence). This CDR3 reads CASSQKGVVYGYTF. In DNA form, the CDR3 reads TGTGCCAGCAGCCAAAAAGGGGTTGTCTATGGCTACACCTTC.

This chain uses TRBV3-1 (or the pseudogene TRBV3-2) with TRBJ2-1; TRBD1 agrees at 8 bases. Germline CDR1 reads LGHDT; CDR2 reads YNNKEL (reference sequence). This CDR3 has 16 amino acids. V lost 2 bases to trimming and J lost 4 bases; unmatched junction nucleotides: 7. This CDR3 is CASSQTSGTGYNEQFF. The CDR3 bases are TGTGCCAGCAGCCAAACCTCCGGGACAGGTTACAATGAGCAGTTCTTC.

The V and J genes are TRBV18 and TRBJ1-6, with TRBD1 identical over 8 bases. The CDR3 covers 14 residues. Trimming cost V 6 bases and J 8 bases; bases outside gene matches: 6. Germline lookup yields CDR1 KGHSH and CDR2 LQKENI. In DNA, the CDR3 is TGTGCCAGCTCCCGGACAGGGACGGATTCACCCCTCCACTTT. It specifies CASSRTGTDSPLHF.

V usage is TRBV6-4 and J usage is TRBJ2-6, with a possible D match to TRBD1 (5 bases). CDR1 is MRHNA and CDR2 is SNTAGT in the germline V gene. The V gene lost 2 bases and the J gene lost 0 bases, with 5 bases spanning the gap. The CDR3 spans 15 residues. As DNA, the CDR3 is TGTGCCAGCAGTGACAGGGGCTCTGGGGCCAACGTCCTGACTTTC. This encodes CASSDRGSGANVLTF.

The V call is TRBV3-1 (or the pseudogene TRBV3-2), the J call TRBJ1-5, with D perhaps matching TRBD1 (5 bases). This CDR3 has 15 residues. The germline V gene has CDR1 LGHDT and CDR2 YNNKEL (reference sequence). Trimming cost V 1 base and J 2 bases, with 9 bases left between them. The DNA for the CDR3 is TGTGCCAGCAGCCAAGTATGGGACGGCAATCAGCCCCAGCATTTT. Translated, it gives CASSQVWDGNQPQHF.

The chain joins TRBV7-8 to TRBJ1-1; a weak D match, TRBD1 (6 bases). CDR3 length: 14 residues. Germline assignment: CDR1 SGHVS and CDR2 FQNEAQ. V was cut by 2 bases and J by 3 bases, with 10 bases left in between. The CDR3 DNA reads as TGTGCCAGCAGCTTAAACAGGGCGGACACTGAAGCTTTCTTT. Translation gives CASSLNRADTEAFF.

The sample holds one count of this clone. For the CDR3, the DNA is TGTGCCAGCAGCTTGGCCGGCCTTAACTATGGCTACACCTTC. It codes for CASSLAGLNYGYTF. This chain uses TRBV5-5 with TRBJ1-2; no definite D call. The CDR3 contains 14 residues. CDR1 is SGHKS, CDR2 YYEKEE, per germline (reference sequence). V was trimmed by 0 bases and J by 1 base, leaving 7 bases between them.

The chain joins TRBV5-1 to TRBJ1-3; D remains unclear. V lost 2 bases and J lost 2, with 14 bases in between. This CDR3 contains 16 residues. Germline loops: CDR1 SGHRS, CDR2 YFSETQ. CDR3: CASSFAAGATGNTIYF. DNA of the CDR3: TGCGCCAGCAGCTTCGCCGCAGGAGCGACTGGAAACACCATATATTTT.

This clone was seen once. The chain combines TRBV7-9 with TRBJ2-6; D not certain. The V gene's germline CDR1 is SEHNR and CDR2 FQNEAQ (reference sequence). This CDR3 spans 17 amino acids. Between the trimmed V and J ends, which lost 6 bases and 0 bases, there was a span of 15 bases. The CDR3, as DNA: TGTGCCAGCAGACCCGGACGTAAAAGCTCTGGGGCCAACGTCCTGACTTTC. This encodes CASRPGRKSSGANVLTF.

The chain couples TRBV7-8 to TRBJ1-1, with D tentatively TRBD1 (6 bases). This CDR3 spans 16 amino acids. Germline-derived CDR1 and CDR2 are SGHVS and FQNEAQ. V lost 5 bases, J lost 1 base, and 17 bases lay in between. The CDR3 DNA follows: TGTGCCAGCAGCCCCTCCAGGGGCACCGAGAACACTGAAGCTTTCTTT. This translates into CASSPSRGTENTEAFF.

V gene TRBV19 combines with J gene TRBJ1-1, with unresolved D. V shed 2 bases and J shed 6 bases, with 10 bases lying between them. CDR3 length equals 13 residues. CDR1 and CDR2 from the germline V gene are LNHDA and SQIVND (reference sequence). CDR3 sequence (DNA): TGTGCCAGTAGTATATCAGTGAGCGCTGAAGCTTTCTTT. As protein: CASSISVSAEAFF.

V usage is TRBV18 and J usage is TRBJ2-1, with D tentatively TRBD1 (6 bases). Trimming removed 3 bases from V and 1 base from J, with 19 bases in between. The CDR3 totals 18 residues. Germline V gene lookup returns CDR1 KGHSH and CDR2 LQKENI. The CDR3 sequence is CASSPNPGHPPSYNEQFF. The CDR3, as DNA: TGTGCCAGCTCACCGAATCCGGGACACCCTCCATCCTACAATGAGCAGTTCTTC.

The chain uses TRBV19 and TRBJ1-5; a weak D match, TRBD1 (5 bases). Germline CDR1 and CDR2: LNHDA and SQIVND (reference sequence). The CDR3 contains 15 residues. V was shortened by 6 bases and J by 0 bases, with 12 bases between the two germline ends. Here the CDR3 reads CASRTTAYSNQPQHF. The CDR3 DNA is TGTGCCAGTAGGACGACAGCGTATAGCAATCAGCCCCAGCATTTT.

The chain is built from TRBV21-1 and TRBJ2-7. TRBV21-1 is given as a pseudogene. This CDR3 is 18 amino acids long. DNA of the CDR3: TGTGCCAGCAGCAAGGTGGGTAAGAGACACCGAGGGGCCTACGAGCAGTACGTC. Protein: CASSKVGKRHRGAYEQYV.

The CDR3 DNA sequence: TGTGCCAGCAGCCCAGGGACTAGCCGCTCGAACACCGGGGAGCTGTTTTTT. Its translation: CASSPGTSRSNTGELFF. The J gene is TRBJ2-2, the V gene TRBV7-2; TRBD2 matches 9 bases. Germline lookup yields CDR1 SGHTA and CDR2 FQGNSA. This CDR3 is 17 amino acids long. Trimming took 5 bases from V and 0 from J; bases not matched to a gene: 7.